The entry below gives a single T cell receptor (beta chain) sequence along with its context. No antigen is known for it. The data stem from a study of OX40 agonist ivuxolimab in advanced cancers. Overall study context: Prior anti-PD-1, anti-PD-L1 or anti-CTLA-4 therapy was allowed; around 40% had some.

TCRdb keeps only in-frame clones here, not all; method: immunoSEQ multiplex PCR. The table shows some 99,000 clones, with roughly 80% occurring only once. The J segment lost 5 bases and the V segment lost 4 bases, leaving 12 bases of the junction unmatched. The CDR3 loop spans 17 amino acids. Germline CDR1 MNHEY, CDR2 SMNVEV (reference sequence). Study outcomes and limitations: The average count of expanded clones was higher among CD8+ T cells than among CD4+.

J is TRBJ2-7 and V is TRBV27; 12 nucleotides align to TRBD2. Here the sequenced sample was CD4+ or CD8+ T cells sorted from blood, taken in a trial of the OX40 agonist ivuxolimab. The sequence was obtained from an adult with an advanced solid tumor such as melanoma, head and neck, liver or kidney cancer. As DNA, the CDR3 is TGTGCCAGCAGTTCGCGCCGACTAGCGGGAGCCATCCACGAGCAGTACTTC. Its translation: CASSSRRLAGAIHEQYF.